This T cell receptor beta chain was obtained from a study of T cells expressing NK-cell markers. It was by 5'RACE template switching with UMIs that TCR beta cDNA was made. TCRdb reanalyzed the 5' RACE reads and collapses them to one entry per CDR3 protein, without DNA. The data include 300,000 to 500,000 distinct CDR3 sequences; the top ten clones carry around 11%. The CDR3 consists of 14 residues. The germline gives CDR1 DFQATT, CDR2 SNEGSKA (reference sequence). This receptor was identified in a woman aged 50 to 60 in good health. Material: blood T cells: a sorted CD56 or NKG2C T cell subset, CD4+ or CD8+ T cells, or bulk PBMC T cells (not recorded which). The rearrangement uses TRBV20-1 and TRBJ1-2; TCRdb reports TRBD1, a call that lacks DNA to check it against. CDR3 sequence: CSANTPGQDYGYTF.